This section outlines one TCR beta chain sequence together with its context. Vbeta (60) and Jbeta (13) primers were used in the PCR. The data were produced by immunoSEQ multiplex PCR, yet TCRdb's version contains in-frame clones alone and is incomplete. The profile shows over 70,000 clones, under 80% of them singletons. This record belongs to a study of cytomegalovirus exposure and HLA in healthy donors. The sequenced sample was PBMCs. The sequence was obtained from a man between 25 and 39 years old in good health and CMV-seropositive.

The CDR3 DNA sequence: TGTGCCAGCTCACCACTTGGACTAAACACCGGGGAGCTGTTTTTT. Translated, it gives CASSPLGLNTGELFF. J is TRBJ2-2 and V is TRBV18, with D perhaps TRBD2 (6 bases). Trimming removed 1 base at V and 2 bases at J, with 8 bases between. The CDR3 extends over 15 amino acids. CDR1 KGHSH and CDR2 LQKENI come from the germline V gene.